This TCR beta chain appears in the sequencing data of a study of cytomegalovirus exposure and HLA in healthy donors. Produced via immunoSEQ multiplex PCR; TCRdb's table is partial and in-frame only. Of around 150,000 clones listed, approximately 89% are singletons. A roughly 120-subject validation cohort, separate from the approximately 610-subject first cohort, supplied the donors. The length of the CDR3 is 13 residues. With 1 base removed from V and 3 bases from J, the gap between germline ends came to 7 bases. From germline, CDR1 is SGHRS and CDR2 YFSETQ. Regarding this clone: What it binds is not known.

Overall study findings and caveats: Many donors shared some public TCRs, even though most TCR sequences were rare. Subsequent analysis found a tendency for first-cohort TCR clusters to co-occur within the 120 or so validation repertoires. Published work reported that the classifier diagnosed cytomegalovirus status with high specificity and sensitivity.

Input material: PBMCs. The genes are TRBV5-1 and TRBJ1-1; D not resolved. This clonotype originated in a man aged 18 to 29 in good health and CMV-seronegative. This chain's CDR3 is CASSLRVYTEAFF. The CDR3 DNA follows: TGCGCCAGCAGCTTGCGAGTATACACTGAAGCTTTCTTT. Full variable domain (remainder filled in from reference TRBV5-1 and TRBJ1-1): KAGVTQTPRYLIKTRGQQVTLSCSPISGHRSVSWYQQTPGQGLQFLFEYFSETQRNKGNFPGRFSGRQFSNSRSEMNVSTLELGDSALYLCASSLRVYTEAFFGQGTRLTVV.